A selection of T cell receptor beta chains follows, all from one sample in a study of blood T cell repertoires in COVID-19. The protocol was immunoSEQ multiplex PCR, while the TCRdb copy is restricted to in-frame clones and leaves out a portion. This sample has fewer than 350,000 clones, with 86% found just once. The sequencing sample was made of peripheral blood. The receptors originated from a woman in her 30s with COVID-19, enrolled during active disease. CDR3s include the opening cysteine and the closing phenylalanine or tryptophan. D genes are given only for firm matches. Expanded clones get a size class; other rows say once, few or many, or leave the size out.

V	J	D	size	CDR3	DNA
TRBV28	TRBJ1-2	TRBD1	once	CASSSLGQGGYYGYTF	TGTGCCAGCAGTTCACTAGGACAGGGGGGGTACTATGGCTACACCTTC
TRBV3-1/TRBV3-2	TRBJ2-1	TRBD2	NA	CASSQERLAGLNEQFF	TGTGCCAGCAGCCAAGAAAGGCTAGCGGGATTGAATGAGCAGTTCTTC
TRBV27	TRBJ2-5	NA	NA	CASSLSSGVQTQYF	TGTGCCAGCAGTTTATCGAGTGGAGTGCAGACCCAGTACTTC
TRBV3-1/TRBV3-2	TRBJ2-3	NA	NA	CASSQSTRGTQYF	TGTGCCAGCAGCCAATCGACGCGGGGAACGCAGTATTTT
TRBV4-2	TRBJ1-2	NA	NA	CASSQDKIGGNGYTF	TGTGCCAGCAGCCAAGATAAGATAGGGGGTAATGGCTACACCTTC
TRBV24-1	TRBJ2-3	NA	NA	CATSLRGDTQYF	TGTGCCACCAGCCTACGGGGAGATACGCAGTATTTT
TRBV6-5	TRBJ2-7	NA	NA	CASSPPSHEQYF	TGTGCCAGCAGTCCACCTAGCCACGAGCAGTACTTC
TRBV7-2	TRBJ2-7	NA	few	CASSRLYEQYF	TGTGCCAGCAGCCGACTCTACGAGCAGTACTTC
TRBV28	TRBJ1-5	NA	once	CASIPGFGNQPQHF	TGTGCCAGCATCCCAGGGTTCGGCAATCAGCCCCAGCATTTT
TRBV7-6	TRBJ2-7	TRBD1	NA	CASSQGDRGPYEQYF	TGTGCCAGCAGCCAAGGGGACAGGGGGCCTTACGAGCAGTACTTC
TRBV4-1	TRBJ1-1	NA	NA	CASSQGTFGLAEAFF	TGCGCCAGCAGCCAAGGGACTTTCGGATTGGCTGAAGCTTTCTTT
TRBV7-6	TRBJ2-1	TRBD2	NA	CASTGTSGGEQFF	TGTGCCAGCACCGGGACTAGCGGGGGTGAGCAGTTCTTC
TRBV6-5	TRBJ1-1	NA	NA	CASRVTGVNTEAFF	TGTGCCAGCAGGGTGACAGGAGTGAACACTGAAGCTTTCTTT
TRBV10-3	TRBJ2-4	NA	NA	CAISESAQIIGIQYF	TGTGCCATCAGTGAGTCTGCACAGATAATAGGCATTCAGTACTTC
TRBV6-5	TRBJ2-7	TRBD2	NA	CASSYSGGTASYEQYF	TGTGCCAGCAGTTACTCCGGGGGGACGGCCTCCTACGAGCAGTACTTC
TRBV4-1	TRBJ2-4	NA	NA	CASSLAGANIQYF	TGCGCCAGCAGCCTTGCTGGAGCCAACATTCAGTACTTC
TRBV3-1/TRBV3-2	TRBJ1-6	TRBD1	few	CASSRASGGNSPLHF	TGTGCCAGCAGCCGAGCGTCAGGGGGGAATTCACCCCTCCACTTT
TRBV7-7	TRBJ2-1	NA	NA	CASSWDTNNEQFF	TGTGCCAGCAGTTGGGACACAAACAATGAGCAGTTCTTC
TRBV18	TRBJ1-2	NA	NA	CASSPSTDRGYGYTF	TGTGCCAGCTCACCGTCCACAGATAGGGGCTATGGCTACACCTTC
TRBV27	TRBJ2-1	TRBD2	NA	CASRPRGGYNEQFF	TGTGCCAGCAGACCCCGCGGGGGGTACAATGAGCAGTTCTTC
TRBV29-1	TRBJ1-1	TRBD1	NA	CSVEVQGGYGTEAFF	TGCAGCGTTGAAGTCCAGGGGGGATATGGCACTGAAGCTTTCTTT
TRBV27	TRBJ2-7	TRBD1	NA	CASSSPGQKSYEQYF	TGTGCCAGCAGTAGTCCGGGACAGAAGTCCTACGAGCAGTACTTC
TRBV3-1/TRBV3-2	TRBJ1-2	TRBD1	NA	CASSQEGGQGFYGYTF	TGTGCCAGCAGCCAAGAGGGGGGACAGGGATTCTATGGCTACACCTTC